This paragraph covers one T cell receptor (beta chain) sequence. The CDR3 totals 13 residues. Germline loops: CDR1 MNHEY, CDR2 SVGAGI. V lost 10 bases to trimming and J lost 8 bases, with 18 bases between them. Clones were sequenced by immunoSEQ multiplex PCR, and TCRdb holds only the in-frame ones, with some missing. The top ten clones hold under 2% of a sample with 90,000 or so clones, around 90% of them seen once. The sample comes from a study of T cell changes during pregnancy in multiple sclerosis. Sequencing used peripheral blood, obtained in the first trimester of pregnancy. The origin of this receptor is a female donor in good health, enrolled as a control in a pregnancy study. The chain is built from TRBV6-5 and TRBJ2-1, with D perhaps TRBD1 (5 bases). The DNA of the CDR3 is TGTGCCACCAAAGGCCCAGGGTCGGATGAGCAGTTCTTC. Protein product: CATKGPGSDEQFF.